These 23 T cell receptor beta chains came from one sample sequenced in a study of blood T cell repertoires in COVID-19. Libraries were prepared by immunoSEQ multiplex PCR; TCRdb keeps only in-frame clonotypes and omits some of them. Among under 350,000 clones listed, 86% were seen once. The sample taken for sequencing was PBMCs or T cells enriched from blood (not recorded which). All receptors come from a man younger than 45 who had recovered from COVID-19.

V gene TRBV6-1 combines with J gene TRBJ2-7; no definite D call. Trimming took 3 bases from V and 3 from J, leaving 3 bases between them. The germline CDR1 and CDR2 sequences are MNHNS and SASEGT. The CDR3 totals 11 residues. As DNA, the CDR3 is TGTGCCAGCAGTGATCTCTACGAGCAGTACTTC. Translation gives CASSDLYEQYF.

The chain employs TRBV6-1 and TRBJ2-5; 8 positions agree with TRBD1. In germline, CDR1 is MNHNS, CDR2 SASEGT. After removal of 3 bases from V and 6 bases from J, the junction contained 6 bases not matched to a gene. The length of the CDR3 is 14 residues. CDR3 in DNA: TGTGCCAGCAGTGAGTCAGGGGGCGGCAAGACCCAGTACTTC. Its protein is CASSESGGGKTQYF.

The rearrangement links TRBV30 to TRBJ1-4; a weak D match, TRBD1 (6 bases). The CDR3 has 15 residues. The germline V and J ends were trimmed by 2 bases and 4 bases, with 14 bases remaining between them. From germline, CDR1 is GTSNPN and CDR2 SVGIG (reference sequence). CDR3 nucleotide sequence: TGTGCCTGGAGTCCTCAAAAGGGGGTTAATGAAAAACTGTTTTTT. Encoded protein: CAWSPQKGVNEKLFF.

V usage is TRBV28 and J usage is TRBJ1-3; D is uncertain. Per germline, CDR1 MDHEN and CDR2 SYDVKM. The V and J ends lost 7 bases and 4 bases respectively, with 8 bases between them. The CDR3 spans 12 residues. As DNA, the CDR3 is TGTGCCAGCACCACTACCGGAAACACCATATATTTT. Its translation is CASTTTGNTIYF. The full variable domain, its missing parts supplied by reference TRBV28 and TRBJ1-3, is DVKVTQSSRYLVKRTGEKVFLECVQDMDHENMFWYRQDPGLGLRLIYFSYDVKMKEKGDIPEGYSVSREKKERFSLILESASTNQTSMYLCASTTTGNTIYFGEGSWLTVV.

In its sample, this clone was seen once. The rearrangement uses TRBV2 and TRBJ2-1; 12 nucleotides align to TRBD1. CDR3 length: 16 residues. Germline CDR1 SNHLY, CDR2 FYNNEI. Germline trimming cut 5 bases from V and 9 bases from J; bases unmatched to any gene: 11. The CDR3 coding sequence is TGTGCCAGCAGTATCCCGGGACAGGGGGCAATAGGTGAGCAGTTCTTC. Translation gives CASSIPGQGAIGEQFF.

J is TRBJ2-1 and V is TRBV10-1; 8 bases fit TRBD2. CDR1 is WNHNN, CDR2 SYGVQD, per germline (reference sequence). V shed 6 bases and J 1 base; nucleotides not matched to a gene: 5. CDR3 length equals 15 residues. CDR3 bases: TGCGCCAGCAGCCCAACTAGCGGTTCCTACAATGAGCAGTTCTTC. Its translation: CASSPTSGSYNEQFF.

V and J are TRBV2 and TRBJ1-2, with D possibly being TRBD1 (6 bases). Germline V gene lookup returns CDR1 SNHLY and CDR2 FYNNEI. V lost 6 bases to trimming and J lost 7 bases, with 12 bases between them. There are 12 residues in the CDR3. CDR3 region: CASRPWDIGYTF. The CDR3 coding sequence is TGTGCCAGCAGACCTTGGGACATTGGCTACACCTTC.

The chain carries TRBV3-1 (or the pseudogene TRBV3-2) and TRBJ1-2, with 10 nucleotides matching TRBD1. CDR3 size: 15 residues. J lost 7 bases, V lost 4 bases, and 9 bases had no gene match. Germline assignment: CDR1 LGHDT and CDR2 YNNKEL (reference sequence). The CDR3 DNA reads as TGTGCCAGCAGCCGACAGGGGGCTATTCATCTTGGCTACACCTTC. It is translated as CASSRQGAIHLGYTF.

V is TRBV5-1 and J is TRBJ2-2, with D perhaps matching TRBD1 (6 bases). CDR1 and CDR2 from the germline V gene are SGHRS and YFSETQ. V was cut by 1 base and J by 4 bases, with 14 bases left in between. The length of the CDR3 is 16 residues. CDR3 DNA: TGCGCCAGCAGCTTGTCTGGGGGCCCGCTCACCGGGGAGCTGTTTTTT. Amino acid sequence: CASSLSGGPLTGELFF.

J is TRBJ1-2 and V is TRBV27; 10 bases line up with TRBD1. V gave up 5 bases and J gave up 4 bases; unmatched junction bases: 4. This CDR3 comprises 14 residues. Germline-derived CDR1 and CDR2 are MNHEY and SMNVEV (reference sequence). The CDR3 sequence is CASSPGQGPYGYTF. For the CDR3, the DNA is TGTGCCAGCAGTCCGGGACAGGGGCCCTATGGCTACACCTTC.

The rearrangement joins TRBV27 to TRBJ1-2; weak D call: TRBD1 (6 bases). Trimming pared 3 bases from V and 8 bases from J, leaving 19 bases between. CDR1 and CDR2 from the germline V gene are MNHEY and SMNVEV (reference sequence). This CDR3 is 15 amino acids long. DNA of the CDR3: TGTGCCAGCAGTTTTCTCTACTCCGGGACATGGGGCTACACCTTC. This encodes CASSFLYSGTWGYTF.

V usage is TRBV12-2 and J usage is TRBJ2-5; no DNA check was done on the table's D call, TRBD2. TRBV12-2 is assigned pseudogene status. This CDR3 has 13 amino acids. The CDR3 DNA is TGTGCAAGTCGCTTCCGGGGTAAAGAGACCCAGTACTTC. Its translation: CASRFRGKETQYF.

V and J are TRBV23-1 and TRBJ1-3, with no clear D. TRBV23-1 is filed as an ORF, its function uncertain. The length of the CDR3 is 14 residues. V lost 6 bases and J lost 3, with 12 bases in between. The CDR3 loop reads CASRRSLYGNTIYF. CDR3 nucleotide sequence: TGCGCCAGCAGACGGAGTTTGTATGGAAACACCATATATTTT.

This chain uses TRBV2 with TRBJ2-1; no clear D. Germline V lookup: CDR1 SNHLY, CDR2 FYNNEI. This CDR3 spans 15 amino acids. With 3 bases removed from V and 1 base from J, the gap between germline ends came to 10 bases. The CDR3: CASSDDPGSYNEQFF. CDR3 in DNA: TGTGCCAGCAGTGACGATCCAGGTTCCTACAATGAGCAGTTCTTC.

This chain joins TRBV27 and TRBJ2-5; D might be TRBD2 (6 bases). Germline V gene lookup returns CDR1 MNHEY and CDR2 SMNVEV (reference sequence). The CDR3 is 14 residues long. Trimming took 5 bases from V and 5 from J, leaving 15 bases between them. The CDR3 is CASSPRGDGETQYF. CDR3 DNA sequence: TGTGCCAGCAGTCCCCGCGGGGATGGCGAGACCCAGTACTTC.

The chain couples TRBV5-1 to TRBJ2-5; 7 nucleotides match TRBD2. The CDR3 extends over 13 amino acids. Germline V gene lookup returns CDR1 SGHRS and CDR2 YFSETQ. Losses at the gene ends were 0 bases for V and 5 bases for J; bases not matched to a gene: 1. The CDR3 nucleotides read TGCGCCAGCAGCTTGGGGGAGGGGGAGACCCAGTACTTC. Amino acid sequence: CASSLGEGETQYF.

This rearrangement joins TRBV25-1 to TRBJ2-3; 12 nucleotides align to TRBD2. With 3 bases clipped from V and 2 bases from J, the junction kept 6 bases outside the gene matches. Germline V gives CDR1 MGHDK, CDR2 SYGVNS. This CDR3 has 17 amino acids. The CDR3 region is CASSDLTSGGNTDTQYF. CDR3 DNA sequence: TGTGCCAGCAGTGACCTCACTAGCGGGGGGAACACAGATACGCAGTATTTT. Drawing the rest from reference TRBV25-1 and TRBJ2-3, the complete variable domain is EADIYQTPRYLVIGTGKKITLECSQTMGHDKMYWYQQDPGMELHLIHYSYGVNSTEKGDLSSESTVSRIRTEHFPLTLESARPSHTSQYLCASSDLTSGGNTDTQYFGPGTRLTVL.

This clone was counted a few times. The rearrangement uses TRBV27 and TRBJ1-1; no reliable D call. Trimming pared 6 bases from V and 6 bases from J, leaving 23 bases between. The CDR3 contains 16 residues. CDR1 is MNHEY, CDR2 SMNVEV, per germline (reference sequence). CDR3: CASRNVQGIGSPEAFF. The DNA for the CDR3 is TGTGCCAGCAGGAACGTACAAGGGATCGGGAGTCCTGAAGCTTTCTTT.

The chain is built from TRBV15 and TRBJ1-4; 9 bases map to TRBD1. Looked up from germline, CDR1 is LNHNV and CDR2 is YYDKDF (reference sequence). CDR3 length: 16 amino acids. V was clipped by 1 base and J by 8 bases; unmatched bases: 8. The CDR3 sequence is CATSRGGWDRDEKLFF. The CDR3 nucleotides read TGTGCCACCAGCAGAGGCGGATGGGACAGGGACGAAAAACTGTTTTTT.

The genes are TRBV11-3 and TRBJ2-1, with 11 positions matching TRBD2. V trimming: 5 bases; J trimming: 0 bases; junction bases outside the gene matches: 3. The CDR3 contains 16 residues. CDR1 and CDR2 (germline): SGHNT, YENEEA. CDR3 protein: CASSPTSGASYNEQFF. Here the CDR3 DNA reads TGTGCCAGCAGCCCGACTAGCGGGGCCTCCTACAATGAGCAGTTCTTC.

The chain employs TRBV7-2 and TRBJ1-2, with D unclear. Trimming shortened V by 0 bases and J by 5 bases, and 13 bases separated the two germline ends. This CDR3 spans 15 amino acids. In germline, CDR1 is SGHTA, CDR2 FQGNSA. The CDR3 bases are TGTGCCAGCAGCTTAGCGAGGGCAAGGGTATATGGCTACACCTTC. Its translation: CASSLARARVYGYTF.

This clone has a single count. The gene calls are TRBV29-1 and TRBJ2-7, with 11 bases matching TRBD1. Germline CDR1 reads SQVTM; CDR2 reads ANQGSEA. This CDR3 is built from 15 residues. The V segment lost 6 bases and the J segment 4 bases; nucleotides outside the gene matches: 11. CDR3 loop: CSVRFRDRGYYEQYF. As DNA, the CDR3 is TGCAGCGTCCGCTTCCGGGACAGGGGGTATTACGAGCAGTACTTC.

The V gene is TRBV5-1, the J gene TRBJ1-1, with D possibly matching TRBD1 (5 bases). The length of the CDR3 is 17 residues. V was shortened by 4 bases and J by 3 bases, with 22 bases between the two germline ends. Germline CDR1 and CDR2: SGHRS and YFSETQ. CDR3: CASSPGEDGGGDTEAFF. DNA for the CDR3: TGCGCCAGCAGCCCGGGAGAGGACGGGGGAGGGGACACTGAAGCTTTCTTT.